Following are 16 T cell receptor beta chains from one sample sequenced in a study of CD8 T cells in Susac syndrome. Reverse transcription of about 0.5 to 1 ug RNA used random hexamers. Using its own MiXCR run on the immunoSEQ multiplex PCR reads, TCRdb lists one record per CDR3 protein. The sample carries some 130,000 distinct CDR3 sequences, roughly 96% recorded once. The sample taken for sequencing was CD4+ T cells from PBMCs. The receptor source for this set is a human donor in good health.

J is TRBJ1-1 and V is TRBV12-3 or TRBV12-4, with 7 nucleotides matching TRBD1. The CDR3 sequence is 15 residues long. With 6 bases clipped from V and 2 bases from J, the junction kept 9 bases outside the gene matches. This CDR3 is CASSPPTGSNTEAFF. In DNA form, the CDR3 reads TGTGCCAGCAGCCCCCCGACAGGGTCAAACACTGAAGCTTTCTTT.

V gene TRBV7-2 combines with J gene TRBJ2-7; 9 nucleotides align to TRBD2. J lost 6 bases, V lost 5 bases, and 11 bases had no gene match. Germline V gene data show CDR1 as SGHTA and CDR2 as FQGNSA. The CDR3 has 15 amino acids. The CDR3 here is CASSQQREAFGEQYF. In DNA, the CDR3 is TGTGCCAGCAGCCAACAGCGGGAGGCCTTCGGCGAGCAGTACTTC.

The chain couples TRBV27 to TRBJ2-5; D ambiguous. The germline gives CDR1 MNHEY, CDR2 SMNVEV (reference sequence). The CDR3 has 13 amino acids. V was cut by 3 bases and J by 2 bases, with 7 bases left in between. The CDR3 region has the DNA TGTGCCAGCAGTTTTCGGCAGCAAGAGACCCAGTACTTC. Encoded protein: CASSFRQQETQYF.

The chain couples TRBV14 to TRBJ1-2; the D is unclear. V shed 4 bases and J shed 5 bases, with 11 bases lying between them. The germline V gene encodes CDR1 SGHDN and CDR2 FVKESK. CDR3 length: 13 residues. This chain's CDR3 is CASSRLRWYGYTF. The DNA of the CDR3 is TGTGCCAGCAGCCGCCTTCGTTGGTATGGCTACACCTTC.

The J gene is TRBJ2-1, the V gene TRBV27, with TRBD1 as a possible D gene (6 bases). The CDR3 sequence is 15 residues long. Trimming pared 5 bases from V and 5 bases from J, leaving 16 bases between. Germline V lookup: CDR1 MNHEY, CDR2 SMNVEV (reference sequence). The CDR3 DNA sequence: TGTGCCAGCAGTCCCAACAGGGCAGGTGACAATGAGCAGTTCTTC. This encodes CASSPNRAGDNEQFF.

This rearrangement joins TRBV28 to TRBJ2-7, with D unresolved. CDR3 length: 17 amino acids. V dropped 6 bases and J dropped 0 bases, with 21 bases sitting between them. CDR1 MDHEN and CDR2 SYDVKM come from the germline V gene. This chain's CDR3 is CASRPYPGLPSSYEQYF. The CDR3 coding sequence is TGTGCCAGCAGACCCTACCCGGGCCTACCGAGCTCCTACGAGCAGTACTTC.

V and J are TRBV7-9 and TRBJ2-3, with no clear D. This CDR3 comprises 15 residues. V was shortened by 4 bases and J by 4 bases, with 15 bases between the two germline ends. Germline loops: CDR1 SEHNR, CDR2 FQNEAQ (reference sequence). For the CDR3, the DNA is TGTGCCAGCAGCTCCGCCTTTTCCCTCCCAGATACGCAGTATTTT. Translation gives CASSSAFSLPDTQYF.

The chain has TRBV29-1 and TRBJ1-1; D perhaps matches TRBD1 (5 bases). CDR1 is SQVTM and CDR2 is ANQGSEA in the germline V gene. V was pared by 5 bases and J by 10 bases, with 14 bases between. The CDR3 length is 11 residues. CDR3 loop: CSVTGQGSAFF. The DNA of the CDR3 is TGCAGCGTTACAGGTCAGGGATCAGCTTTCTTT.

The genes are TRBV5-6 and TRBJ2-1, with D perhaps matching TRBD2 (5 bases). Between the trimmed V and J ends, which lost 5 bases and 5 bases, there was a span of 23 bases. The germline V gene has CDR1 SGHDT and CDR2 YYEEEE. This CDR3 has 17 amino acids. CDR3 amino acids: CASSPGIIAGGNNEQFF. Written as DNA, the CDR3 is TGTGCCAGCAGTCCCGGGATCATAGCAGGAGGAAACAATGAGCAGTTCTTC.

V gene TRBV5-4 combines with J gene TRBJ2-3; D gene unclear. This CDR3 spans 15 amino acids. Germline CDR1 is SGHNT and CDR2 is YYREEE (reference sequence). V gave up 2 bases and J gave up 1 base, with 11 bases separating them. CDR3 sequence (DNA): TGTGCCAGCAGCTTTCATAGTTCCCGCACAGATACGCAGTATTTT. It codes for CASSFHSSRTDTQYF.

The genes are TRBV18 and TRBJ2-7; tentatively, D is TRBD1 or TRBD2 (5 bases each). The V gene's germline CDR1 is KGHSH and CDR2 LQKENI. CDR3 length: 13 amino acids. The ends were cut back, 5 bases at V and 6 bases at J, with 14 bases in the middle. In DNA, the CDR3 is TGTGCCAGCTCAGCCGACAGCGGTGGCGAGCAGTACTTC. It yields the protein CASSADSGGEQYF.

The chain carries TRBV11-2 and TRBJ2-1, with a possible D match to TRBD1 (7 bases). CDR1 SGHAT and CDR2 FQNNGV come from the germline V gene. Between the trimmed V and J ends, which lost 0 bases and 15 bases, there was a span of 18 bases. This CDR3 has 14 amino acids. Here the CDR3 DNA reads TGTGCCAGCAGCTTAGATCCGGGACAGCTGGGGGGGTTCTTC. Residues: CASSLDPGQLGGFF.

This rearrangement joins TRBV12-3 or TRBV12-4 to TRBJ2-2, with D perhaps TRBD2 (7 bases). V lost 7 bases, J lost 0 bases, and 12 bases lay in between. This CDR3 has 15 residues. As DNA, the CDR3 is TGTGCCAGCACCACGGGGGGCTCGAACACCGGGGAGCTGTTTTTT. Translation: CASTTGGSNTGELFF.

The chain combines TRBV5-1 with TRBJ2-5; possibly TRBD2 for D (5 bases). The V gene's germline CDR1 is SGHRS and CDR2 YFSETQ. The CDR3 spans 14 residues. V lost 0 bases, J lost 0 bases, and 6 bases lay in between. The CDR3 DNA is TGCGCCAGCAGCTTGGTCGGGAACCAAGAGACCCAGTACTTC. This codes for CASSLVGNQETQYF.

This chain links TRBV3-1 with TRBJ2-7; no clear D. Germline V lookup: CDR1 LGHDT, CDR2 YNNKEL (reference sequence). The CDR3 length is 13 residues. V shed 1 base and J shed 6 bases, with 10 bases lying between them. DNA of the CDR3: TGTGCCAGCAGCCAAGTCGTAGGTGGCGAGCAGTACTTC. Its translation: CASSQVVGGEQYF.

The genes are TRBV7-9 and TRBJ2-3, with 9 bases matching TRBD1. Germline CDR1 is SEHNR and CDR2 is FQNEAQ (reference sequence). J gave up 6 bases and V 5 bases, and 9 bases lay outside the gene matches. The CDR3 contains 15 residues. CDR3 amino acids: CASSTSGQGTDTQYF. The CDR3 DNA is TGTGCCAGCAGCACCTCGGGACAGGGTACCGATACGCAGTATTTT.